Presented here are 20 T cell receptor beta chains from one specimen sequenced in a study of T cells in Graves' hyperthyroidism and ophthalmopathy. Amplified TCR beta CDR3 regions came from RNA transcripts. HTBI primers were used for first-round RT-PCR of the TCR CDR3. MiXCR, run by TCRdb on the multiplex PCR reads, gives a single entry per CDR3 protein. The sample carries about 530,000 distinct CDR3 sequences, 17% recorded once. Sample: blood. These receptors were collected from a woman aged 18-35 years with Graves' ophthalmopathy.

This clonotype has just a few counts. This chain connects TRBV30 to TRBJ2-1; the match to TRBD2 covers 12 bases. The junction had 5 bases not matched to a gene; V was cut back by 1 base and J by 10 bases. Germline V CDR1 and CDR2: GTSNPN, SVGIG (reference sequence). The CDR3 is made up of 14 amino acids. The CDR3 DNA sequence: TGTGCCTGGAGTGCTAGCGGGAGGGCCGGAGAGCAGTTCTTC. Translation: CAWSASGRAGEQFF.

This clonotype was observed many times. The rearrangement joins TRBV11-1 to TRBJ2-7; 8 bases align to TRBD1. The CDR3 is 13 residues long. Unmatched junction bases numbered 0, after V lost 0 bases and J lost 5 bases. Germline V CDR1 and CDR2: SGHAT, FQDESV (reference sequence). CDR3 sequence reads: CASSLADRDEQYF. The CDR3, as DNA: TGTGCCAGCAGCTTAGCGGACAGGGACGAGCAGTACTTC. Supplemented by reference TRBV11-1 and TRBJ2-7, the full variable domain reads EAEVAQSPRYKITEKSQAVAFWCDPISGHATLYWYRQILGQGPELLVQFQDESVVDDSQLPKDRFSAERLKGVDSTLKIQPAELGDSAMYLCASSLADRDEQYFGPGTRLTVT.

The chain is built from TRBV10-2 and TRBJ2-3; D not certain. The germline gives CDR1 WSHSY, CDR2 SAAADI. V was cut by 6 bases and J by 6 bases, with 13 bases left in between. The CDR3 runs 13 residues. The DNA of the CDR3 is TGCGCCAGCAGCCCCTTTAGACGGGATACGCAGTATTTT. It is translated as CASSPFRRDTQYF.

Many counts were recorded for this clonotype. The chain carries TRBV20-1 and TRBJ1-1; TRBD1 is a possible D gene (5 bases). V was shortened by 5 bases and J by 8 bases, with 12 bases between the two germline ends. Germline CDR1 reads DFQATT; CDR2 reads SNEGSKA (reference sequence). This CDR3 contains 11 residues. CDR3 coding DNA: TGCAGTGCTCCCGTCGGGGCGGAAGCTTTCTTT. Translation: CSAPVGAEAFF.

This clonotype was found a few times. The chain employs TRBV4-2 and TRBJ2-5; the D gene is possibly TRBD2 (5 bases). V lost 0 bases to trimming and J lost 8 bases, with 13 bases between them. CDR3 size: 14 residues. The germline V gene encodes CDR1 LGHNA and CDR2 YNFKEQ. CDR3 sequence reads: CASSQETIEGTQYF. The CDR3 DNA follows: TGTGCCAGCAGCCAAGAAACGATAGAGGGAACCCAGTACTTC.

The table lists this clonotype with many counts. Here the CDR3 DNA reads TGTGCCTGGAGTGCGGGACTAGCGGGCCGGGAGACCCAGTACTTC. It encodes CAWSAGLAGRETQYF. The chain joins TRBV30 to TRBJ2-5, with 12 bases identical to TRBD2. The J segment lost 5 bases and the V segment lost 1 base, leaving 5 bases of the junction unmatched. The CDR3 has 15 residues. Germline V gives CDR1 GTSNPN, CDR2 SVGIG (reference sequence).

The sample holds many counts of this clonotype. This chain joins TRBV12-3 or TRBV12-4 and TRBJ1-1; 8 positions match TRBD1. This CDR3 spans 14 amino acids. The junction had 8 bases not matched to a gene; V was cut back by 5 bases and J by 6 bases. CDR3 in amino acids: CASSPGTGGSEAFF. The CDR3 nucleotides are TGTGCCAGCAGTCCCGGGACAGGAGGATCTGAAGCTTTCTTT.

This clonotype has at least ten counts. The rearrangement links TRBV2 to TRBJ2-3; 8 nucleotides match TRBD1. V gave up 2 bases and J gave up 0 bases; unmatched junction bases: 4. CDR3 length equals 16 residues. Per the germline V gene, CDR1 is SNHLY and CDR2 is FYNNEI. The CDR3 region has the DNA TGTGCCAGCAGTGAATGGGGGGACAGGAGCACAGATACGCAGTATTTT. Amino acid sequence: CASSEWGDRSTDTQYF.

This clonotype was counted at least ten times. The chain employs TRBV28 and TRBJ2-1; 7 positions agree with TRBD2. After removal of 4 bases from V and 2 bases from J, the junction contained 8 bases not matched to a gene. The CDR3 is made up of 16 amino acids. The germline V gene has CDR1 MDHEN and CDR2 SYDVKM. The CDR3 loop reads CASSSDSSGPYNEQFF. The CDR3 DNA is TGTGCCAGCAGTTCCGACTCTAGCGGTCCCTACAATGAGCAGTTCTTC.

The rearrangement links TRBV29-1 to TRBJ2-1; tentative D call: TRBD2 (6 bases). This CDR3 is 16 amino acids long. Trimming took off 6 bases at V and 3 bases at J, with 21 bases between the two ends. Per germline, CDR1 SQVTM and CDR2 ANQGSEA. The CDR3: CSVQGVAEGGYNEQFF. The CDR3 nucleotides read TGCAGCGTGCAAGGCGTAGCGGAAGGAGGCTACAATGAGCAGTTCTTC.

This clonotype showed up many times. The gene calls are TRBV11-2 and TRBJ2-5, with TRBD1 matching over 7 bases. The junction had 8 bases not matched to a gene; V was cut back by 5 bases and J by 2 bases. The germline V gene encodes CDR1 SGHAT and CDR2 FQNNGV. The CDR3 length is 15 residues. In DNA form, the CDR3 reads TGTGCCAGCAGCGAAGCACAGGGGCGTCAAGAGACCCAGTACTTC. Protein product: CASSEAQGRQETQYF.

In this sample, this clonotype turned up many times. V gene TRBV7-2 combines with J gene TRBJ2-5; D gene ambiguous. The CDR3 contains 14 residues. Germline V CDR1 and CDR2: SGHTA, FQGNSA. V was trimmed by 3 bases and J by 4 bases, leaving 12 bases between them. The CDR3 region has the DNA TGTGCCAGCAGCTTGATAGGGCACCCAGAGACCCAGTACTTC. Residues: CASSLIGHPETQYF.

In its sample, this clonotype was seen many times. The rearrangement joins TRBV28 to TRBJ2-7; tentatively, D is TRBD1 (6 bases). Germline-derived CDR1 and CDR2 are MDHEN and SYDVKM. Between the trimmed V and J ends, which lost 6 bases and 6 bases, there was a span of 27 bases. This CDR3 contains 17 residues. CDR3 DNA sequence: TGTGCCAGCAGATCGCTCGATAACAGGGCTTCGAATTCCGAGCAGTACTTC. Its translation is CASRSLDNRASNSEQYF.

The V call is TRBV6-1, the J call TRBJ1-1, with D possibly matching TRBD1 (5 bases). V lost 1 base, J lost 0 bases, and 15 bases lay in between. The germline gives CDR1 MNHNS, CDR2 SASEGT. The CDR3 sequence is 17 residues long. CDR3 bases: TGTGCCAGCAGTGAAGTAATCCCCGGGACGGTGAACACTGAAGCTTTCTTT. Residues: CASSEVIPGTVNTEAFF.

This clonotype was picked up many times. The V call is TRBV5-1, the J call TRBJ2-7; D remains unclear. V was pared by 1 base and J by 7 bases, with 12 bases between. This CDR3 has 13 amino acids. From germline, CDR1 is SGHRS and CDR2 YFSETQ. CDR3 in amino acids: CASSLFYEWEQYF. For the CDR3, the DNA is TGCGCCAGCAGCTTGTTCTACGAATGGGAGCAGTACTTC.

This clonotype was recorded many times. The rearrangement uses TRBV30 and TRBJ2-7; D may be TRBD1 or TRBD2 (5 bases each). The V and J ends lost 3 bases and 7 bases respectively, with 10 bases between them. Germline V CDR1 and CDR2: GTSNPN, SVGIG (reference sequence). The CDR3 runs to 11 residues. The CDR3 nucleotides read TGTGCCTGGAGGGGGACGCAGGAGCAGTACTTC. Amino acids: CAWRGTQEQYF.

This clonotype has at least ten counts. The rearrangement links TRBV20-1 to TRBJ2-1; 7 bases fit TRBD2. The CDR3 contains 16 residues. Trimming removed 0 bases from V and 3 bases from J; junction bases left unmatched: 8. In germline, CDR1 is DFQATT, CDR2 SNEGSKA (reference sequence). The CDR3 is CSARDLVAGDYNEQFF. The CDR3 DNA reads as TGCAGTGCTAGAGATCTAGTGGCGGGAGACTACAATGAGCAGTTCTTC.

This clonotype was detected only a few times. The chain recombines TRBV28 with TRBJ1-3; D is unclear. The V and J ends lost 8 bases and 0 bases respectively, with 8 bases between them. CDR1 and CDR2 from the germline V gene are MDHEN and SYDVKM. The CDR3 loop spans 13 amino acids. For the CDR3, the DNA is TGTGCCAGCGAAACGGGCTCTGGAAACACCATATATTTT. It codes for CASETGSGNTIYF.

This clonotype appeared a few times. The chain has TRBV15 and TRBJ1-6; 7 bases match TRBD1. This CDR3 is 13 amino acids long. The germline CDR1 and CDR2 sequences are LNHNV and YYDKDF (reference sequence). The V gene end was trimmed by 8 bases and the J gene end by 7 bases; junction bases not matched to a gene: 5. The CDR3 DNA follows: TGTGCCACCCAGGACAGGAGCAATTCACCCCTCCACTTT. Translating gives CATQDRSNSPLHF.

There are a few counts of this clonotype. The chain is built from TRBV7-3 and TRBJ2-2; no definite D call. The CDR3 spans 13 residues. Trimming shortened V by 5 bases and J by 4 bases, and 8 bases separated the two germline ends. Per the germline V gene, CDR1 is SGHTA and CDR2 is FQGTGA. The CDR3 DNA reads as TGTGCCAGCAGCCCCTGGGCCACCGGGGAGCTGTTTTTT. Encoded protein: CASSPWATGELFF.